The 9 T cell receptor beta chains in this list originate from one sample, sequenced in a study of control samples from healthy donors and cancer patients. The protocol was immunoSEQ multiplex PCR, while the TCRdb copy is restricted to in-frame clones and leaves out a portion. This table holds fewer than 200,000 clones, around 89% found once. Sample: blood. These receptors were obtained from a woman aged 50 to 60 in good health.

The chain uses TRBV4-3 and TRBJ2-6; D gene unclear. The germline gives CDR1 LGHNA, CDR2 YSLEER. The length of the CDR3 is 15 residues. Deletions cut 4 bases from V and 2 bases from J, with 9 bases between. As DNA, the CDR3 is TGCGCCAGCAGCCCGACTCTACCTGGGGCCAACGTCCTGACTTTC. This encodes CASSPTLPGANVLTF.

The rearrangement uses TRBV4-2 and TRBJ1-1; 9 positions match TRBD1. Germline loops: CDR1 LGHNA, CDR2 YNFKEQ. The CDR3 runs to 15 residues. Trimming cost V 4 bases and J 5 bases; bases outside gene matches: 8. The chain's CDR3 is CASSPRAGQGTEAFF. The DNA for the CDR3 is TGTGCCAGCAGCCCCCGGGCCGGACAGGGGACTGAAGCTTTCTTT.

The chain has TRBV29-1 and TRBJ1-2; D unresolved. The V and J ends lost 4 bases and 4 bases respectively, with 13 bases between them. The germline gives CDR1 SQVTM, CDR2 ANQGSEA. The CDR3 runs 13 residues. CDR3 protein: CSVGQLSGYGYTF. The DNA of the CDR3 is TGCAGCGTTGGTCAGCTCTCGGGCTATGGCTACACCTTC.

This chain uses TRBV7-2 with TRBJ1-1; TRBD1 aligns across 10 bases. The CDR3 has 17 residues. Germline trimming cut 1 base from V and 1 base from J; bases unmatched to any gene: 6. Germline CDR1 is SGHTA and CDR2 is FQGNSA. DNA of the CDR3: TGTGCCAGCAGCTTAGGGGGGACAGGGGCGTGGAACACTGAAGCTTTCTTT. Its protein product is CASSLGGTGAWNTEAFF.

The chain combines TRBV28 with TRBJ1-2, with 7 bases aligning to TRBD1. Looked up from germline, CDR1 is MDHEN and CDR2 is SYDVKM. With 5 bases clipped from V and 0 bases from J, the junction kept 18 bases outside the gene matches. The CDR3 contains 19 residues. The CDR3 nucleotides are TGTGCCAGCAGTCCGATAACCTCTCTCGACAGGGAGCCTAACTATGGCTACACCTTC. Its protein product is CASSPITSLDREPNYGYTF.

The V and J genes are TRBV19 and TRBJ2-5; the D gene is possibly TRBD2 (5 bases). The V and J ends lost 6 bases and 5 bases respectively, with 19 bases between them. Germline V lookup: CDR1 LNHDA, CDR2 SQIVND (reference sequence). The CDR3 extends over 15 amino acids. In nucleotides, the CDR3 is TGTGCCAGTAGCCCAATAGGGAGCAGAGGGGAGACCCAGTACTTC. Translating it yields CASSPIGSRGETQYF.

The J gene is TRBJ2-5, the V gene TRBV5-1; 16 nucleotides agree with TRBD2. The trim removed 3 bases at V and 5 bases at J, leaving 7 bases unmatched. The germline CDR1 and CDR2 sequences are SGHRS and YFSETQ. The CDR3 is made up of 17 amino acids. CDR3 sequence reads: CASSYPGLAGGRETQYF. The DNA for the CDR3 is TGCGCCAGCAGCTACCCGGGACTAGCGGGAGGGAGGGAGACCCAGTACTTC. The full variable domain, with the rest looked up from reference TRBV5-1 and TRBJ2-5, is KAGVTQTPRYLIKTRGQQVTLSCSPISGHRSVSWYQQTPGQGLQFLFEYFSETQRNKGNFPGRFSGRQFSNSRSEMNVSTLELGDSALYLCASSYPGLAGGRETQYFGPGTRLLVL.

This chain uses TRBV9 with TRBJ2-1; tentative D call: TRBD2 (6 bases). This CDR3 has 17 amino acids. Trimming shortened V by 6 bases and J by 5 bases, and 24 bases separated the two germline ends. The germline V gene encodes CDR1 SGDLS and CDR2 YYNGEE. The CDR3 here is CASTKAGGASENNEQFF. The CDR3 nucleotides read TGTGCCAGCACTAAAGCGGGTGGGGCTAGCGAGAACAATGAGCAGTTCTTC. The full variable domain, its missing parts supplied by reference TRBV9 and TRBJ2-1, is DSGVTQTPKHLITATGQRVTLRCSPRSGDLSVYWYQQSLDQGLQFLIQYYNGEERAKGNILERFSAQQFPDLHSELNLSSLELGDSALYFCASTKAGGASENNEQFFGPGTRLTVL.

Here the CDR3 DNA reads TGCGCCAGCAGCCAAGATGATTCTAGGGGAATTTCACCCCTCCACTTT. This gives the protein CASSQDDSRGISPLHF. V is TRBV4-3 and J is TRBJ1-6, with D tentatively TRBD1 (5 bases). The V end was cut by 0 bases, the J end by 9 bases, with 15 bases between. Germline values: CDR1 LGHNA, CDR2 YSLEER. This CDR3 is built from 16 residues.